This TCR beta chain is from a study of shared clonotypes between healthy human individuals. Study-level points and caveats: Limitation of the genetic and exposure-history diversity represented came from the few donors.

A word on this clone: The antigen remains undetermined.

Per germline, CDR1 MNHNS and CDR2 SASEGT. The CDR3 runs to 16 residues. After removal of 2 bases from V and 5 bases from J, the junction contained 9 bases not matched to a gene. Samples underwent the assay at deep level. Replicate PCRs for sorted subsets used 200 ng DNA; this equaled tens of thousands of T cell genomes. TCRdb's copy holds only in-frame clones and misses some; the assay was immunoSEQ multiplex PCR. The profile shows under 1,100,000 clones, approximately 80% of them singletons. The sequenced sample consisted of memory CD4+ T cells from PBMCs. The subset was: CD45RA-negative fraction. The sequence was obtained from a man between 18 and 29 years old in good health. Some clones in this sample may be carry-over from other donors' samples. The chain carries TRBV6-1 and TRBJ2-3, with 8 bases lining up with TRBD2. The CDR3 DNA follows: TGTGCCAGCAGTGAACGGAACGGGAGGGCCATAGATACGCAGTATTTT. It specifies CASSERNGRAIDTQYF.